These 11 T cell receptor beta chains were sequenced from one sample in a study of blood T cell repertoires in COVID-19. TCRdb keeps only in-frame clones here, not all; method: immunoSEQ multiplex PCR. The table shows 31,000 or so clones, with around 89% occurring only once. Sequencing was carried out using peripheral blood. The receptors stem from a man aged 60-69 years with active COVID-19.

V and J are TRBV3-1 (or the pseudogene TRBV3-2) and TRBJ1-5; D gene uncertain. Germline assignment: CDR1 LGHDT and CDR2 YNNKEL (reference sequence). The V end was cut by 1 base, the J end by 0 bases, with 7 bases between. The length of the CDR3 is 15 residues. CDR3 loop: CASSQAGISNQPQHF. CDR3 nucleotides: TGTGCCAGCAGCCAAGCAGGAATTAGCAATCAGCCCCAGCATTTT.

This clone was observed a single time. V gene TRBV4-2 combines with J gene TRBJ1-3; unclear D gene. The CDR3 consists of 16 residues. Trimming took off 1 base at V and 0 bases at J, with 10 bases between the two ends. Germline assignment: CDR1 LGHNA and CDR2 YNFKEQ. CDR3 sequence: CASSQVGGPSGNTIYF. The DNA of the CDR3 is TGTGCCAGCAGCCAAGTTGGAGGCCCCTCTGGAAACACCATATATTTT.

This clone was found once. In DNA, the CDR3 is TGTGCCAGCAGCATAGGCCTCAGGGGAAGGACTGAAGCTTTCTTT. Protein sequence: CASSIGLRGRTEAFF. V is TRBV11-2 and J is TRBJ1-1; possible D gene TRBD1, 6 bases. The V gene lost 5 bases and the J gene lost 5 bases, with 18 bases spanning the gap. The CDR3 totals 15 residues. Per the germline V gene, CDR1 is SGHAT and CDR2 is FQNNGV.

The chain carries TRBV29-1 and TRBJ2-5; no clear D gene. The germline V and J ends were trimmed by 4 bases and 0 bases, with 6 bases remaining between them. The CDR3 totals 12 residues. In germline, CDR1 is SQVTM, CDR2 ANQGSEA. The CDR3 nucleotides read TGCAGCGTTGCTGCAGACCAAGAGACCCAGTACTTC. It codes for CSVAADQETQYF.

CDR3 in DNA: TGTGCCAGCAACAAACAGGGGGCCGGGGAGCTGTTTTTT. This codes for CASNKQGAGELFF. This sequence joins TRBV6-6 and TRBJ2-2; 8 bases agree with TRBD1. This CDR3 spans 13 amino acids. The trim removed 7 bases at V and 6 bases at J, leaving 4 bases unmatched. The V gene's germline CDR1 is MNHNY and CDR2 SVGAGI (reference sequence).

Here the CDR3 reads CASSHNPTGVGSPLHF. The CDR3 bases are TGTGCCAGCAGCCACAATCCGACCGGGGTTGGGTCACCCCTCCACTTT. The gene calls are TRBV3-1 (or the pseudogene TRBV3-2) and TRBJ1-6; D gene unclear. The germline V gene encodes CDR1 LGHDT and CDR2 YNNKEL (reference sequence). This CDR3 is 16 amino acids long. Trimming stripped 3 bases from V and 10 bases from J, with 19 bases between.

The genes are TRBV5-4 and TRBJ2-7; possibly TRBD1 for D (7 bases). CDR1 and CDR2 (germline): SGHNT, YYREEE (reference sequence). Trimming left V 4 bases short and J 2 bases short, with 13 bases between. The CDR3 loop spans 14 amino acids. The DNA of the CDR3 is TGTGCCAGCAGCCGACAGGGAGGTACCTACGAGCAGTACTTC. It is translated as CASSRQGGTYEQYF.

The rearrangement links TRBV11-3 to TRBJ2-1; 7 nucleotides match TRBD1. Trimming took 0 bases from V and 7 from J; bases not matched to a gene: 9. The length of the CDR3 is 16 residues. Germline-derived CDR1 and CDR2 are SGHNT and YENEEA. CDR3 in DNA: TGTGCCAGCAGCTTAGAAAGGGGGCGGCCTCTGAATGAGCAGTTCTTC. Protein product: CASSLERGRPLNEQFF.

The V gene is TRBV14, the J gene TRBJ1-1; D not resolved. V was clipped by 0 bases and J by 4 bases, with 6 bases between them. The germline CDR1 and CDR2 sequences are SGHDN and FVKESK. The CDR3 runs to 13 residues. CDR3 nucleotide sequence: TGTGCCAGCAGCCAAGATTGGGCCACTGAAGCTTTCTTT. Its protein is CASSQDWATEAFF.

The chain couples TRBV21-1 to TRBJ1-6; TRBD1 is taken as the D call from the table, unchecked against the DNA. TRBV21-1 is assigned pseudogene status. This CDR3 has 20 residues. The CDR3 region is CASSKVLSPFWTDYNSPLHF. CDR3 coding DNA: TGTGCCAGCAGCAAAGTCCTATCTCCCTTTTGGACAGACTATAATTCACCCCTCCACTTT.

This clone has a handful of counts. Here the CDR3 DNA reads TGTGCCAGCAGCTCGGACACTCACTCCTACGAGCAGTACTTC. Its translation is CASSSDTHSYEQYF. V is TRBV11-2 and J is TRBJ2-7, with D possibly matching TRBD1 (5 bases). The germline V gene encodes CDR1 SGHAT and CDR2 FQNNGV. The CDR3 is made up of 14 amino acids. V lost 4 bases to trimming and J lost 0 bases, with 10 bases between them.